This T cell receptor (beta chain) is drawn from a study of blood T cell repertoires in COVID-19. Here immunoSEQ multiplex PCR was the method, and the copy in TCRdb shows in-frame clones only, minus some. This table has some 140,000 clones, about nine tenths appearing once. Germline V gene sequence: CDR1 SGHKS, CDR2 YYEKEE (reference sequence). The CDR3 runs 14 residues. V lost 0 bases, J lost 6 bases, and 3 bases stayed unmatched. The V call is TRBV5-5, the J call TRBJ2-1, with 7 bases matching TRBD2. The TCR sequence derives from a man between 45 and 60 years old with active COVID-19. The sequenced material came from peripheral blood. Here the CDR3 reads CASSLGPGGNEQFF. The CDR3, as DNA: TGTGCCAGCAGCTTGGGCCCGGGGGGCAATGAGCAGTTCTTC.